This TCR beta chain was recorded in a study of low-dose radiotherapy and immunotherapy resistance in tumors. In the RACIN dose-escalation trial, donors got nivolumab plus ipilimumab with aspirin, cyclophosphamide and radiotherapy. V lost 3 bases and J 4 bases, leaving 9 bases between the germline ends. The CDR3 totals 14 residues. CDR1 MDHEN and CDR2 SYDVKM come from the germline V gene. First-strand cDNA used TRAV- and TRBV-specific primers, covering alpha and beta chains. A constant-region primer paired with the V-primer adapter amplified TCRs over about 19 PCR cycles. MiXCR, run by TCRdb on the reads, gives a single entry per CDR3 protein. The data show some 11,000 distinct CDR3 sequences, with 65% seen just once and approximately 12% held by the top ten.

This receptor was taken from a human donor with advanced metastatic prostate, ovarian, gallbladder or colorectal cancer (not recorded which). This table probably holds off-target reads from a library built for another chain. This chain connects TRBV28 to TRBJ1-4; no reliable D call. The CDR3 DNA is TGTGCCAGCAGTTTTGGGCAGAGTAATGAAAAACTGTTTTTT. Residues: CASSFGQSNEKLFF. Full variable domain (remainder filled in from reference TRBV28 and TRBJ1-4): DVKVTQSSRYLVKRTGEKVFLECVQDMDHENMFWYRQDPGLGLRLIYFSYDVKMKEKGDIPEGYSVSREKKERFSLILESASTNQTSMYLCASSFGQSNEKLFFGSGTQLSVL.